The 11 T cell receptor beta chains below all came from one sample that was sequenced in a study of TIL therapy for anti-PD-1-resistant metastatic lung cancer. This was the immunoSEQ v3 assay. The data were produced by immunoSEQ multiplex PCR, yet TCRdb's version contains in-frame clones alone and is incomplete. Of about 53,000 clones listed, 70% to 75% are singletons. Time point of the sample: pre-treatment sample, taken before nivolumab and TIL therapy. Specimen: blood, collected at baseline. The receptors shown here come from a person aged 25 to 85 with non-small cell lung cancer.

This sequence joins TRBV5-1 and TRBJ2-7, with TRBD2 identical over 12 bases. The CDR3 has 15 residues. Losses at the gene ends were 4 bases for V and 6 bases for J; bases not matched to a gene: 8. CDR1 is SGHRS, CDR2 YFSETQ, per germline. CDR3 sequence (DNA): TGCGCCAGCAGCGCTACTAGCGGGAGGCCGGGCGAGCAGTACTTC. This encodes CASSATSGRPGEQYF.

The chain links TRBV6-6 to TRBJ2-1; D uncertain. The CDR3 extends over 15 amino acids. CDR1 MNHNY and CDR2 SVGAGI come from the germline V gene (reference sequence). The V end lost 6 bases, the J end lost 1 base, and 13 bases lay between the germline ends. Here the CDR3 reads CASSPGTQSYNEQFF. In DNA form, the CDR3 reads TGTGCCAGCAGCCCCGGAACACAATCCTACAATGAGCAGTTCTTC.

This chain joins TRBV7-8 and TRBJ2-3; TRBD2 is a possible D gene (5 bases). The CDR3 sequence is 14 residues long. From germline, CDR1 is SGHVS and CDR2 FQNEAQ. Trimming pared 8 bases from V and 4 bases from J, leaving 16 bases between. CDR3 loop: CASGPRRGPDTQYF. The CDR3 DNA reads as TGTGCCAGCGGACCGAGGAGAGGGCCAGATACGCAGTATTTT.

This clone was seen only once. This sequence joins TRBV15 and TRBJ1-3; TRBD1 aligns across 8 bases. The V segment lost 3 bases and the J segment 0 bases; nucleotides outside the gene matches: 7. CDR1 is LNHNV and CDR2 is YYDKDF in the germline V gene (reference sequence). There are 17 residues in the CDR3. Here the CDR3 reads CATSSPGTGISGNTIYF. CDR3 DNA: TGTGCCACCAGCAGTCCCGGGACAGGTATCTCTGGAAACACCATATATTTT.

This clone has a handful of counts. CDR3 DNA sequence: TGTGCCAGCAGACACATACCAGAGAACACTGAAGCTTTCTTT. Translated, it gives CASRHIPENTEAFF. The chain combines TRBV6-5 with TRBJ1-1; D is ambiguous. V gave up 6 bases and J gave up 1 base, with 12 bases separating them. The CDR3 contains 14 residues. From germline, CDR1 is MNHEY and CDR2 SVGAGI.

This sequence joins TRBV4-2 and TRBJ1-5; 11 positions agree with TRBD1. CDR3 size: 16 residues. Germline values: CDR1 LGHNA, CDR2 YNFKEQ. Germline trimming cut 1 base from V and 8 bases from J; bases unmatched to any gene: 7. The CDR3 protein is CASSQVGWDRGKPQHF. The CDR3 DNA reads TGTGCCAGCAGCCAAGTTGGGTGGGACAGGGGGAAGCCCCAGCATTTT.

J is TRBJ1-4 and V is TRBV28; no clear D gene. The germline gives CDR1 MDHEN, CDR2 SYDVKM. This CDR3 is built from 12 residues. V was pared by 4 bases and J by 7 bases, with 7 bases between. The CDR3 sequence: CASSSRPEKLFF. For the CDR3, the DNA is TGTGCCAGCAGTTCTAGACCTGAAAAACTGTTTTTT.

The chain carries TRBV9 and TRBJ1-4, with 7 nucleotides matching TRBD1. V lost 2 bases, J lost 7 bases, and 8 bases stayed unmatched. The CDR3 has 15 residues. Germline V gene lookup returns CDR1 SGDLS and CDR2 YYNGEE. CDR3 in DNA: TGTGCCAGCAGCGTTGAGGGGGCGCAAGGTGAAAAACTGTTTTTT. It translates to CASSVEGAQGEKLFF.

J is TRBJ1-5 and V is TRBV18; possible D gene TRBD1, 5 bases. Trimming stripped 3 bases from V and 0 bases from J, with 18 bases between. Germline CDR1 and CDR2: KGHSH and LQKENI. The CDR3 is made up of 18 amino acids. The CDR3 sequence is CASSPTTHGGSSNQPQHF. The CDR3 bases are TGTGCCAGCTCACCCACAACTCATGGGGGGAGTAGCAATCAGCCCCAGCATTTT.

The chain has TRBV19 and TRBJ2-1, with TRBD2 identical over 8 bases. With V trimmed by 10 bases and J by 8 bases, 10 bases remained unmatched. The length of the CDR3 is 13 residues. Germline V lookup: CDR1 LNHDA, CDR2 SQIVND (reference sequence). In DNA, the CDR3 is TGTGCCACTACGACTAGCGCGGGGCATGAGCAGTTCTTC. This translates into CATTTSAGHEQFF.

CDR3 coding DNA: TGCGCCAGCAGCTCCGGAAGTTTGAGCTCCTACAATGAGCAGTTCTTC. This gives the protein CASSSGSLSSYNEQFF. The rearrangement joins TRBV5-1 to TRBJ2-1; no definite D call. V lost 3 bases and J lost 0, with 13 bases in between. Germline V gives CDR1 SGHRS, CDR2 YFSETQ. This CDR3 is built from 16 residues.